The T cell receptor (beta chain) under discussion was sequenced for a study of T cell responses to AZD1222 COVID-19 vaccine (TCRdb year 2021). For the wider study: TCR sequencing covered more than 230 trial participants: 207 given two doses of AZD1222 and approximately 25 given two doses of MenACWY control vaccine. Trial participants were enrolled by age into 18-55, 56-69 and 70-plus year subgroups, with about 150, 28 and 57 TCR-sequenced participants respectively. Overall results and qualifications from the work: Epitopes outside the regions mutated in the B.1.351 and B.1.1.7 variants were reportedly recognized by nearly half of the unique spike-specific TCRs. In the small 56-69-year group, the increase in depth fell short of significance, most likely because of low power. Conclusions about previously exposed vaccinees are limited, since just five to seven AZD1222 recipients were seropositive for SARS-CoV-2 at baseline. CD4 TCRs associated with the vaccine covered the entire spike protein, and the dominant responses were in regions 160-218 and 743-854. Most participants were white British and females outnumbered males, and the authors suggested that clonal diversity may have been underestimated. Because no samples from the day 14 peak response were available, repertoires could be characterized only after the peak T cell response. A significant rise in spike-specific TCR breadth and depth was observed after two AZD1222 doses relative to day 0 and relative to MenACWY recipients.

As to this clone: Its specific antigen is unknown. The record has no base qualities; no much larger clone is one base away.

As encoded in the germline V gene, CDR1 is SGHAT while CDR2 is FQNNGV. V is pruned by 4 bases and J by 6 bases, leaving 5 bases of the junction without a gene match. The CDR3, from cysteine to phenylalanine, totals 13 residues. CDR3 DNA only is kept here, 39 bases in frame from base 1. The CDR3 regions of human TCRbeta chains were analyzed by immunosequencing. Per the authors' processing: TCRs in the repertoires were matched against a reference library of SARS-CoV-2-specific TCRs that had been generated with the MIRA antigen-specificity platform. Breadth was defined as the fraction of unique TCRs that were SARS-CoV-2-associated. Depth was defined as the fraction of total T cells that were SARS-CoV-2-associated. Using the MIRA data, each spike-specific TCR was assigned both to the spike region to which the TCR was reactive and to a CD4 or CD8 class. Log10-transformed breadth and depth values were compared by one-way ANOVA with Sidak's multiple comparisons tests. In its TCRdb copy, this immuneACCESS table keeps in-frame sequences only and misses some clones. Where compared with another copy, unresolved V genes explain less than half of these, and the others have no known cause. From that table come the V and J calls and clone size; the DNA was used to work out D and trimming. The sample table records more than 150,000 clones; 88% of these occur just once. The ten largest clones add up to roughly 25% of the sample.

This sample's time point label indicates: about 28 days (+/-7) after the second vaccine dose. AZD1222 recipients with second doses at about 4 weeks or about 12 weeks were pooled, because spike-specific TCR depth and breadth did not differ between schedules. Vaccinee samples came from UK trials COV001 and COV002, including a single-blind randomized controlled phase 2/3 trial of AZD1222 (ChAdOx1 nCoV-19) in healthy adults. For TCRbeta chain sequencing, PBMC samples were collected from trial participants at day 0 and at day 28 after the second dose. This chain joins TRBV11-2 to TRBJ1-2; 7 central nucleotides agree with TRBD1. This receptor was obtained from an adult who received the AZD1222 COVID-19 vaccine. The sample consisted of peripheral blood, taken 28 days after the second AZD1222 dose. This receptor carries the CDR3 CASSSQGLDGYTF. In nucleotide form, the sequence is TGTGCCAGCAGCTCACAGGGGCTCGATGGCTACACCTTC. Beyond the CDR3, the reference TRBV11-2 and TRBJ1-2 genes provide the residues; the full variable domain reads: EAGVAQSPRYKIIEKRQSVAFWCNPISGHATLYWYQQILGQGPKLLIQFQNNGVVDDSQLPKDRFSAERLKGVDSTLKIQPAKLEDSAVYLCASSSQGLDGYTFGSGTRLTVV.